In this sample, the clone carrying this T cell receptor (beta chain) turned up a few times. Its antigen is still unknown. Germline V gene data show CDR1 as SGHTA and CDR2 as FQGNSA. Between the trimmed V and J ends, which lost 7 bases and 6 bases, there was a span of 13 bases. CDR3 length equals 13 residues. TCRdb reanalysed the 5' RACE reads using MiXCR and keeps one entry per CDR3 protein. The sample lists 200,000 to 300,000 distinct CDR3 sequences; around 6.7% were seen once. These data are taken from a study of T cells after yellow fever vaccination. Study-wide results and caveats: Post-booster repertoires again held most primary-vaccination clones (roughly 95% CD4, roughly 88% CD8).

The chain recombines TRBV7-2 with TRBJ2-1; D possibly corresponds to TRBD2 (6 bases). The TCR sequence derives from a man younger than 45 who received the YFV17D yellow fever vaccine. Material: CD4+ T cells sorted from PBMCs, obtained on the day of the yellow fever booster vaccination. CDR3 nucleotides: TGTGCCAGCAACCTTAATAGCGGCAATGAGCAGTTCTTC. Translation: CASNLNSGNEQFF.